The 32 T cell receptor beta chains below were found in one sample sequenced in a study of T-cell reconstitution after alpha-beta-depleted transplantation in children (dated by TCRdb to between 2015 and 2016). The method behind the library was PCR. Sequencer: Illumina HiSeq 2500. TCR libraries were prepared with molecular barcoding, using unique molecular identifiers to normalize TCRbeta repertoire quantification. TCRdb reworked the public reads: Q25 trimming with fastp, MiXCR clone assembly, productive beta chains retained. Entries are consolidated by CDR3 protein sequence, retaining the most common genes and DNA. This sample has 200,000 to 250,000 distinct CDR3 sequences in its table, and roughly 26% of those were observed once. Of the sample, 2.6% is held by the ten largest clones. The treatment or condition label corresponds to: allogeneic hematopoietic cell transplantation with graft depleted of TCRalphabeta T cells and CD19 B cells.

Sequencing used PBMCs, obtained before TCRalphabeta/CD19-depleted stem cell transplant. The receptors derive from a girl aged 2 to 9 with Fanconi anemia, due to receive a stem cell transplant.

This clonotype was detected a few times. The genes are TRBV6-1 and TRBJ2-7; TRBD2 is a possible D gene (6 bases). V dropped 5 bases and J dropped 7 bases, with 15 bases sitting between them. The CDR3 is 13 residues long. Per germline, CDR1 MNHNS and CDR2 SASEGT. CDR3 in amino acids: CASSRETRGEQYF. The CDR3 nucleotides are TGTGCCAGCAGTCGGGAGACTCGGGGGGAGCAGTACTTC.

This clonotype was seen a few times. The chain is built from TRBV29-1 and TRBJ2-5; tentatively, D is TRBD2 (6 bases). Trimming removed 3 bases at V and 4 bases at J, with 12 bases between. The CDR3 length is 13 residues. Per germline, CDR1 SQVTM and CDR2 ANQGSEA. In nucleotides, the CDR3 is TGCAGCGTTGACCACGGGGGTGGAGAGACCCAGTACTTC. As protein: CSVDHGGGETQYF.

The gene calls are TRBV28 and TRBJ2-1, with D perhaps TRBD1 (5 bases). Trimming left V 6 bases short and J 7 bases short, with 19 bases between. CDR1 is MDHEN and CDR2 is SYDVKM in the germline V gene. This CDR3 is 15 amino acids long. CDR3 nucleotide sequence: TGTGCCAGCAGCATTGGACACCTCACCAATAATGAGCAGTTCTTC. It codes for CASSIGHLTNNEQFF.

The chain recombines TRBV12-3 or TRBV12-4 with TRBJ2-3, with D uncertain. Trimming pared 3 bases from V and 5 bases from J, leaving 9 bases between. CDR3 size: 13 residues. The CDR3 loop reads CASSLGNGDTQYF. CDR3 DNA: TGTGCCAGCAGTTTGGGAAATGGAGATACGCAGTATTTT.

V and J are TRBV5-5 and TRBJ2-7; no clear D. V shed 0 bases and J shed 3 bases, with 7 bases lying between them. The CDR3 runs 13 residues. The germline V gene has CDR1 SGHKS and CDR2 YYEKEE (reference sequence). The CDR3 spells CASSLVTNYEQYF. The CDR3 region has the DNA TGTGCCAGCAGCTTGGTGACAAACTACGAGCAGTACTTC.

This clonotype was seen repeatedly, ten times or more. The genes are TRBV20-1 and TRBJ2-4; D is uncertain. CDR1 DFQATT and CDR2 SNEGSKA come from the germline V gene (reference sequence). This CDR3 is built from 15 residues. The ends were cut back, 0 bases at V and 0 bases at J, with 9 bases in the middle. CDR3 region: CSARDHILAKNIQYF. For the CDR3, the DNA is TGCAGTGCTAGAGATCACATCCTAGCCAAAAACATTCAGTACTTC.

This clonotype was picked up many times. The chain carries TRBV2 and TRBJ2-1; no clear D gene. CDR1 SNHLY and CDR2 FYNNEI come from the germline V gene. Trimming took off 4 bases at V and 0 bases at J, with 10 bases between the two ends. There are 15 residues in the CDR3. As DNA, the CDR3 is TGTGCCAGCAGTGTCGGACGCCGCTCCTACAATGAGCAGTTCTTC. This sequence encodes CASSVGRRSYNEQFF.

This clonotype was seen ten or more times. V and J are TRBV29-1 and TRBJ2-7; D not resolved. Deletions cut 6 bases from V and 0 bases from J, with 15 bases between. Germline CDR1 is SQVTM and CDR2 is ANQGSEA. This CDR3 region has 14 residues. Here the CDR3 reads CSVVFGISSYEQYF. In nucleotides, the CDR3 is TGCAGCGTGGTTTTTGGGATTTCCTCCTACGAGCAGTACTTC.

The J gene is TRBJ1-6, the V gene TRBV7-2; possible D gene TRBD1, 5 bases. The CDR3 has 15 amino acids. The V end lost 3 bases, the J end lost 8 bases, and 14 bases lay between the germline ends. The germline CDR1 and CDR2 sequences are SGHTA and FQGNSA. CDR3: CASSFSKGRDSPLHF. Here the CDR3 DNA reads TGTGCCAGCAGCTTCTCGAAGGGGAGAGATTCACCCCTCCACTTT.

This clonotype has a handful of counts. This rearrangement joins TRBV7-2 to TRBJ2-7, with D perhaps TRBD2 (6 bases). Trimming took 5 bases from V and 4 from J, leaving 18 bases between them. The CDR3 is made up of 15 amino acids. CDR1 SGHTA and CDR2 FQGNSA come from the germline V gene. The CDR3 is CASSLSSVAAYEQYF. DNA for the CDR3: TGTGCCAGCAGCCTCTCCTCGGTAGCGGCTTACGAGCAGTACTTC.

V is TRBV10-3 and J is TRBJ2-7; TRBD1 might be the D (5 bases). The CDR3 runs 12 residues. Germline loops: CDR1 ENHRY, CDR2 SYGVKD. The V gene lost 8 bases and the J gene lost 6 bases, with 14 bases spanning the gap. The CDR3 nucleotides read TGTGCCATCCAGGGTTACGTCTCCGAGCAGTACTTC. Protein: CAIQGYVSEQYF.

The table lists this clonotype with many counts. The chain couples TRBV15 to TRBJ1-1; D is perhaps TRBD1 (6 bases). CDR1 is LNHNV, CDR2 YYDKDF, per germline (reference sequence). V dropped 0 bases and J dropped 0 bases, with 8 bases sitting between them. CDR3 size: 15 residues. The CDR3, as DNA: TGTGCCACCAGCAGAGACAGGGGACTGAACACTGAAGCTTTCTTT. This gives the protein CATSRDRGLNTEAFF.

This clonotype was recorded at least ten times. The chain carries TRBV20-1 and TRBJ2-1; D remains ambiguous. The CDR3 covers 14 residues. Germline V gene lookup returns CDR1 DFQATT and CDR2 SNEGSKA (reference sequence). V lost 6 bases and J 2 bases, leaving 14 bases between the germline ends. CDR3 DNA: TGCAGTGCCCGCTGGAACGACCCCTACAATGAGCAGTTCTTC. It specifies CSARWNDPYNEQFF.

This clonotype showed up many times. The V gene is TRBV29-1, the J gene TRBJ2-1; 11 bases agree with TRBD1. The CDR3 is made up of 13 amino acids. V lost 5 bases to trimming and J lost 4 bases; unmatched junction nucleotides: 1. Germline CDR1 reads SQVTM; CDR2 reads ANQGSEA. The CDR3 sequence is CSVRDRGYNEQFF. In DNA, the CDR3 is TGCAGCGTTCGGGACAGGGGGTACAATGAGCAGTTCTTC.

The rearrangement links TRBV10-1 to TRBJ2-1; 9 bases align to TRBD2. This CDR3 has 16 residues. The germline gives CDR1 WNHNN, CDR2 SYGVQD (reference sequence). With 3 bases clipped from V and 2 bases from J, the junction kept 5 bases outside the gene matches. CDR3 nucleotide sequence: TGCGCCAGCAGTGAAATAGCGGGAGCCCCCTACAATGAGCAGTTCTTC. Translating it yields CASSEIAGAPYNEQFF.

The CDR3 loop reads CSASLGMESTDTQYF. CDR3 nucleotide sequence: TGCAGTGCTAGCCTGGGAATGGAGAGCACAGATACGCAGTATTTT. The gene calls are TRBV20-1 and TRBJ2-3; unclear D gene. With 3 bases removed from V and 0 bases from J, the gap between germline ends came to 13 bases. The CDR3 spans 15 residues. Germline V CDR1 and CDR2: DFQATT, SNEGSKA (reference sequence).

V and J are TRBV28 and TRBJ2-5; TRBD2 aligns across 11 bases. The CDR3 consists of 16 residues. With 6 bases clipped from V and 5 bases from J, the junction kept 11 bases outside the gene matches. Germline CDR1 reads MDHEN; CDR2 reads SYDVKM. Written as DNA, the CDR3 is TGTGCCAGCAGCTCCCAGATAGCGGGAGGGCGTGAGACCCAGTACTTC. Its translation: CASSSQIAGGRETQYF.

The V and J genes are TRBV6-5 and TRBJ2-7; 7 nucleotides line up with TRBD1. The trim removed 2 bases at V and 3 bases at J, leaving 4 bases unmatched. CDR3 size: 14 residues. Per germline, CDR1 MNHEY and CDR2 SVGAGI. This chain's CDR3 is CASSYLGTVYEQYF. The CDR3 nucleotides are TGTGCCAGCAGTTACCTTGGGACAGTCTACGAGCAGTACTTC.

V usage is TRBV19 and J usage is TRBJ2-1; maybe TRBD1 (6 bases). CDR1 is LNHDA, CDR2 SQIVND, per germline (reference sequence). Trimming cost V 10 bases and J 8 bases, with 24 bases left between them. This CDR3 region has 15 residues. The CDR3 bases are TGTGCCACCCAGACCGACAGGTCCTATAGGGATGAGCAGTTCTTC. Its protein product is CATQTDRSYRDEQFF.

The chain links TRBV2 to TRBJ2-1; D ambiguous. Trimming pared 10 bases from V and 6 bases from J, leaving 10 bases between. The length of the CDR3 is 11 residues. The V gene's germline CDR1 is SNHLY and CDR2 FYNNEI. DNA of the CDR3: TGTGCCACGGTCTTAGGCAATGAGCAGTTCTTC. Protein product: CATVLGNEQFF.

This clonotype was detected ten times or more. V is TRBV29-1 and J is TRBJ2-7, with 7 positions matching TRBD1. With V trimmed by 2 bases and J by 2 bases, 3 bases remained unmatched. This CDR3 comprises 13 residues. Germline CDR1 SQVTM, CDR2 ANQGSEA. CDR3: CSVERDSPYEQYF. CDR3 nucleotide sequence: TGCAGCGTTGAAAGGGACAGTCCCTACGAGCAGTACTTC.

DNA for the CDR3: TGTGCCAGCAGCTTTGGGGACAGGGGGCTCTTTGACTATGGCTACACCTTC. As protein: CASSFGDRGLFDYGYTF. The chain combines TRBV7-2 with TRBJ1-2; 12 bases agree with TRBD1. J gave up 3 bases and V 3 bases, and 8 bases lay outside the gene matches. The length of the CDR3 is 17 residues. In germline, CDR1 is SGHTA, CDR2 FQGNSA. Full variable domain (rest looked up from reference TRBV7-2 and TRBJ1-2): GAGVSQSPSNKVTEKGKDVELRCDPISGHTALYWYRQSLGQGLEFLIYFQGNSAPDKSGLPSDRFSAERTGGSVSTLTIQRTQQEDSAVYLCASSFGDRGLFDYGYTFGSGTRLTVV.

This clonotype was counted ten times or more. The gene calls are TRBV29-1 and TRBJ2-7; the D gene is possibly TRBD1 (5 bases). The CDR3 sequence is 12 residues long. The V gene lost 5 bases and the J gene lost 4 bases, with 12 bases spanning the gap. CDR1 and CDR2 (germline): SQVTM, ANQGSEA. CDR3 region: CSVLGVLYEQYF. CDR3 nucleotides: TGCAGCGTTCTAGGGGTACTTTACGAGCAGTACTTC.

On this clonotype: The DNA is omitted, as the CDR3 cannot be located on it reliably, and the CDR3 follows TCRdb's listing. The genes are TRBV7-6 and TRBJ2-2; the D segment call TRBD2 is taken from the table without a DNA check. Germline CDR1 and CDR2: SGHVS and FNYEAQ. Inclusive of both ends, the CDR3 amounts to 15 amino acids. This CDR3 is CASTYRLASRGSCFF.

This clonotype was recorded a few times. CDR3 DNA: TGTGCCAGCAGTTACGTCGGAAACACCATATATTTT. Translated: CASSYVGNTIYF. J is TRBJ1-3 and V is TRBV28; no reliable D call. The CDR3 runs 12 residues. Germline values: CDR1 MDHEN, CDR2 SYDVKM. V shed 4 bases and J shed 4 bases, with 5 bases lying between them.

The chain has TRBV11-2 and TRBJ2-7; D possibly corresponds to TRBD2 (6 bases). Trimming removed 8 bases at V and 6 bases at J, with 20 bases between. The CDR3 sequence is 14 residues long. Germline CDR1 SGHAT, CDR2 FQNNGV. CDR3: CASGAGRGSLEQYF. The CDR3 nucleotides are TGTGCCAGCGGCGCGGGAAGGGGTAGCCTCGAGCAGTACTTC.

The chain employs TRBV6-2 or TRBV6-3 and TRBJ2-3; D is unresolved. CDR3 length equals 14 residues. Trimming shortened V by 0 bases and J by 2 bases, and 6 bases separated the two germline ends. CDR1 is MNHEY and CDR2 is SVGEGT in the germline V gene. The DNA for the CDR3 is TGTGCCAGCAGTTACTCCCCTAACACAGATACGCAGTATTTT. Residues: CASSYSPNTDTQYF.

This clonotype was seen more than once but under ten times. The chain is built from TRBV12-3 or TRBV12-4 and TRBJ2-7; D possibly uses TRBD1 or TRBD2 (7 bases each). The germline V and J ends were trimmed by 6 bases and 1 base, with 10 bases remaining between them. This CDR3 is 13 amino acids long. In nucleotides, the CDR3 is TGTGCCAGCAGGCAGGGGGGGTCCTACGAGCAGTACTTC. Amino acid sequence: CASRQGGSYEQYF.

This clonotype was picked up many times. The J gene is TRBJ2-3, the V gene TRBV12-3 or TRBV12-4, with TRBD2 identical over 11 bases. The J segment lost 1 base and the V segment lost 3 bases, leaving 0 bases of the junction unmatched. There are 15 residues in the CDR3. The CDR3 bases are TGTGCCAGCAGTTTGACTAGCGGGGGCACAGATACGCAGTATTTT. This codes for CASSLTSGGTDTQYF.

This clonotype occurred many times. The V and J genes are TRBV20-1 and TRBJ2-7; 9 bases are a match to TRBD2. The CDR3 runs to 17 residues. The junction had 17 bases not matched to a gene; V was cut back by 0 bases and J by 8 bases. Per the germline V gene, CDR1 is DFQATT and CDR2 is SNEGSKA (reference sequence). CDR3 coding DNA: TGCAGTGCTAGAGATACATCGATCGGCCTTAGCGGGGGAAAGCAGTACTTC. Amino acids: CSARDTSIGLSGGKQYF.

This clonotype was detected many times. The J gene is TRBJ1-5, the V gene TRBV20-1; D is uncertain. Deletions cut 6 bases from V and 3 bases from J, with 6 bases between. There are 11 residues in the CDR3. Germline V CDR1 and CDR2: DFQATT, SNEGSKA (reference sequence). The CDR3 reads CSARLNQPQHF. The DNA of the CDR3 is TGCAGTGCGCGACTCAATCAGCCCCAGCATTTT.

This rearrangement joins TRBV2 to TRBJ2-1; D possibly corresponds to TRBD1 (6 bases). V lost 2 bases and J lost 2, with 10 bases in between. CDR3 length equals 15 residues. CDR1 and CDR2 from the germline V gene are SNHLY and FYNNEI. The DNA of the CDR3 is TGTGCCAGCAGTGAACCCGGGGACACCTACAATGAGCAGTTCTTC. This encodes CASSEPGDTYNEQFF.